Shown below are 18 T cell receptor beta chains from a single sample sequenced in a study of T cells after yellow fever vaccination. TCRdb re-called the 5' RACE reads through MiXCR, storing one row per CDR3 protein. Of 300,000 to 400,000 distinct CDR3 sequences in the sample, 8.7% were seen once. The sequencing here drew on PBMCs, taken on the day of the first yellow fever vaccination. The receptors were sampled from a man aged 18 to 29 who received the YFV17D yellow fever vaccine.

This clonotype was detected a few times. The chain carries TRBV28 and TRBJ1-1, with 8 positions matching TRBD1. Germline V gene lookup returns CDR1 MDHEN and CDR2 SYDVKM. J gave up 6 bases and V 5 bases, and 23 bases lay outside the gene matches. This CDR3 region has 19 residues. In DNA, the CDR3 is TGTGCCAGCAGTCCGCCAAGGACCCTCGGACAGGGAGGGGGATCTGAAGCTTTCTTT. Its protein is CASSPPRTLGQGGGSEAFF.

V is TRBV12-3 or TRBV12-4 and J is TRBJ1-1, with 7 bases matching TRBD1. The junction had 11 bases not matched to a gene; V was cut back by 1 base and J by 6 bases. This CDR3 is 16 amino acids long. In DNA form, the CDR3 reads TGTGCCAGCAGTTTAGGACAGGGCGACAAGCGCGCTGAAGCTTTCTTT. Residues: CASSLGQGDKRAEAFF.

This clonotype was observed a handful of times. This rearrangement joins TRBV10-3 to TRBJ2-5; D is uncertain. Germline-derived CDR1 and CDR2 are ENHRY and SYGVKD. The CDR3 totals 13 residues. The germline V and J ends were trimmed by 0 bases and 5 bases, with 7 bases remaining between them. This CDR3 is CAISESGWETQYF. The CDR3 region has the DNA TGTGCCATCAGTGAGTCGGGCTGGGAGACCCAGTACTTC.

The chain uses TRBV6-1 and TRBJ1-5; D may be TRBD1 (5 bases). The germline V gene has CDR1 MNHNS and CDR2 SASEGT. The CDR3 has 14 amino acids. The V gene lost 8 bases and the J gene lost 2 bases, with 13 bases spanning the gap. In DNA form, the CDR3 reads TGTGCCAGCGGGGACTCTCACGGCAATCAGCCCCAGCATTTT. Its protein product is CASGDSHGNQPQHF.

This clonotype was detected ten times or more. The gene calls are TRBV20-1 and TRBJ1-5; D is uncertain. CDR1 is DFQATT and CDR2 is SNEGSKA in the germline V gene (reference sequence). The CDR3 sequence is 16 residues long. V gave up 1 base and J gave up 0 bases, with 13 bases separating them. CDR3 DNA sequence: TGCAGTGCTAGAGCCAAACAGATTTATAGCAATCAGCCCCAGCATTTT. Translated, it gives CSARAKQIYSNQPQHF.

The chain employs TRBV2 and TRBJ2-5; no clear D. Germline assignment: CDR1 SNHLY and CDR2 FYNNEI. Between the trimmed V and J ends, which lost 4 bases and 9 bases, there was a span of 9 bases. This CDR3 has 11 residues. The CDR3 region has the DNA TGTGCCAGCAGTGGGTTCAGTTCCCAGTACTTC. It encodes CASSGFSSQYF.

This clonotype was observed a handful of times. The J gene is TRBJ1-2, the V gene TRBV19; D gene uncertain. CDR1 LNHDA and CDR2 SQIVND come from the germline V gene (reference sequence). The CDR3 has 12 amino acids. With 2 bases removed from V and 5 bases from J, the gap between germline ends came to 6 bases. CDR3 amino acids: CASSIFGYGYTF. CDR3 in DNA: TGTGCCAGTAGTATATTCGGATATGGCTACACCTTC.

A few counts support this clonotype. The chain uses TRBV28 and TRBJ1-5; the D gene is possibly TRBD1 (6 bases). The V gene lost 9 bases and the J gene lost 10 bases, with 19 bases spanning the gap. Germline CDR1 and CDR2: MDHEN and SYDVKM. CDR3 size: 13 residues. CDR3 in amino acids: CASSMGARAPQHF. The CDR3 DNA is TGTGCCAGTAGCATGGGGGCGCGAGCACCCCAGCATTTT.

The table lists this clonotype with a few counts. The chain combines TRBV5-4 with TRBJ2-3, with no clear D. CDR3 size: 14 residues. V was pared by 0 bases and J by 2 bases, with 7 bases between. Germline loops: CDR1 SGHNT, CDR2 YYREEE (reference sequence). The CDR3 is CASSLEPITDTQYF. CDR3 sequence (DNA): TGTGCCAGCAGCTTGGAACCGATCACAGATACGCAGTATTTT.

This sequence joins TRBV23-1 and TRBJ1-6; no reliable D call. TRBV23-1 is an ORF; its function is uncertain. V dropped 4 bases and J dropped 15 bases, with 4 bases sitting between them. The CDR3 runs to 9 residues. For the CDR3, the DNA is TGCGCCAGCAGTCGGGGCCTCCACTTT. Encoded protein: CASSRGLHF.

Many counts were recorded for this clonotype. The chain recombines TRBV10-2 with TRBJ2-1; D not certain. The V end was cut by 6 bases, the J end by 4 bases, with 16 bases between. CDR1 is WSHSY, CDR2 SAAADI, per germline. The CDR3 is 15 amino acids. DNA of the CDR3: TGCGCCAGCAGGGGGTTAGGGCAGACTTACAATGAGCAGTTCTTC. Its translation is CASRGLGQTYNEQFF.

This clonotype was counted at least ten times. The CDR3 bases are TGTGCCAGCAGCTTAGTAAAAGAGACCCAGTACTTC. Amino acid sequence: CASSLVKETQYF. The rearrangement uses TRBV7-2 and TRBJ2-5; the D is unclear. CDR1 SGHTA and CDR2 FQGNSA come from the germline V gene. The CDR3 extends over 12 amino acids. Trimming stripped 1 base from V and 3 bases from J, with 3 bases between.

The chain couples TRBV19 to TRBJ2-4; tentatively, D is TRBD1 (5 bases). V was pared by 0 bases and J by 3 bases, with 15 bases between. CDR1 and CDR2 from the germline V gene are LNHDA and SQIVND (reference sequence). The CDR3 is 17 amino acids. CDR3 coding DNA: TGTGCCAGTAGTATAGATCCCCCAGGGTGGGGCAAAAACATTCAGTACTTC. Encoded protein: CASSIDPPGWGKNIQYF.

V usage is TRBV10-3 and J usage is TRBJ2-6, with 12 bases that match TRBD2. Trimming at V came to 8 bases and at J to 1 base, leaving 3 bases not matched to a gene. CDR1 is ENHRY and CDR2 is SYGVKD in the germline V gene. The CDR3 runs to 16 residues. The DNA of the CDR3 is TGTGCCATCGGGGGACTAGCGGGTTCTGGGGCCAACGTCCTGACTTTC. Its translation: CAIGGLAGSGANVLTF.

V and J are TRBV6-2 or TRBV6-3 and TRBJ2-7; possibly TRBD1 or TRBD2 for D (5 bases each). This CDR3 is 12 amino acids long. V was cut by 2 bases and J by 6 bases, with 8 bases left in between. CDR1 is MNHEY and CDR2 is SVGEGT in the germline V gene. DNA for the CDR3: TGTGCCAGCAGTTACGGGGGTGGCGAGCAGTACGTC. Amino acids: CASSYGGGEQYV.

J is TRBJ1-5 and V is TRBV4-1; D gene uncertain. There are 14 residues in the CDR3. The V and J ends lost 1 base and 1 base respectively, with 5 bases between them. Germline CDR1 MGHRA, CDR2 YSYEKL. The DNA of the CDR3 is TGCGCCAGCAGCCAAGTCCAGAGCAATCAGCCCCAGCATTTT. Its protein is CASSQVQSNQPQHF.

Many counts were recorded for this clonotype. V and J are TRBV4-2 and TRBJ1-4; D call uncertain. Germline CDR1 reads LGHNA; CDR2 reads YNFKEQ. The CDR3 has 12 residues. V was pared by 4 bases and J by 6 bases, with 6 bases between. Here the CDR3 reads CASSLDDEKLFF. The CDR3 DNA follows: TGTGCCAGCAGCCTGGATGATGAAAAACTGTTTTTT.

This clonotype was picked up many times. CDR3 sequence (DNA): TGTGCCAGCTCTTGGCAGGGATCCACAGATACGCAGTATTTT. It specifies CASSWQGSTDTQYF. The rearrangement uses TRBV7-2 and TRBJ2-3; tentatively, D is TRBD1 (5 bases). This CDR3 spans 14 amino acids. Germline CDR1 SGHTA, CDR2 FQGNSA. The germline V and J ends were trimmed by 8 bases and 2 bases, with 14 bases remaining between them. The full variable domain, rest sourced from reference TRBV7-2 and TRBJ2-3, is GAGVSQSPSNKVTEKGKDVELRCDPISGHTALYWYRQSLGQGLEFLIYFQGNSAPDKSGLPSDRFSAERTGGSVSTLTIQRTQQEDSAVYLCASSWQGSTDTQYFGPGTRLTVL.